Listed below are T cell receptor beta chains from one sample, sequenced in a study of shared clonotypes between healthy human individuals. Generated by immunoSEQ multiplex PCR, the TCRdb table keeps only in-frame clones and is missing some. The profile covers millions of clones, with 93% appearing a single time and under 2% taken by the ten largest. The sequencing input was naive CD8+ T cells from PBMCs. These receptors came from a man between 18 and 35 years old in good health. Some clones in this sample may be carry-over from other donors' samples. Each CDR3 is given with its conserved first and last residue. D genes are given only for firm matches. The size field is filled for only some rows; it gives once, few, many or a size class.

NA,TRBV4-1,NA,TRBJ2-3,TGCGCCAGCAGCCAAGTTGCCAGATATACAGATACGCAGTATTTT,CASSQVARYTDTQYF
NA,TRBV10-3,TRBD2,TRBJ2-2,TGTGCCATCAGTGTAGGACTAGCGGGAGAGGTCACCGGGGAGCTGTTTTTT,CAISVGLAGEVTGELFF
NA,TRBV4-1,TRBD1,TRBJ1-1,TGCGCCAGCAGCCAAGGAGGTTACAGGGGAGCTTTCTTT,CASSQGGYRGAFF
NA,TRBV19,TRBD2,TRBJ2-7,TGTGCCAGTAGTATAGGTAACGTCGGACTAGCTAACGAGCAGTACTTC,CASSIGNVGLANEQYF
once,TRBV11-1,NA,TRBJ2-2,TGTGCCAGCAGACCGGGGGGCTACACCGGGGAGCTGTTTTTT,CASRPGGYTGELFF
NA,TRBV10-3,TRBD2,TRBJ2-3,TGTGCCACCGAAACTAGCGACACGGGAGATACGCAGTATTTT,CATETSDTGDTQYF
NA,TRBV11-2,TRBD1,TRBJ2-7,TGTGCCAGCAGCGCCTCGGGACAGTTTACCTACGAGCAGTACTTC,CASSASGQFTYEQYF
NA,TRBV7-9,NA,TRBJ2-1,TGTGCCAGCAGCCTAGCAGGGAGCTCCTACAATGAGCAGTTCTTC,CASSLAGSSYNEQFF
NA,TRBV6-6,NA,TRBJ1-1,TGTGCCAGCAGCCCCTTTAGGGTGAACACTGAAGCTTTCTTT,CASSPFRVNTEAFF
NA,TRBV4-1,TRBD1,TRBJ2-3,TGCGCCAGCAGCCAAGTTGTGCGGGACAGGTTCGCAGATACGCAGTATTTT,CASSQVVRDRFADTQYF
NA,TRBV28,TRBD2,TRBJ2-1,TGTGCCAGCAGCCCCGCAGTGGGGACTACCGAGTTCTTC,CASSPAVGTTEFF
NA,TRBV30,NA,TRBJ2-4,TGTGCCTGCTCCACAGGAATCCTGACCTTGGGAAACATTCAGTACTTC,CACSTGILTLGNIQYF
NA,TRBV9,NA,TRBJ2-7,TGTGCCAGCAGCGTTGGGGGGACGGAGTACGAGCAGTACTTC,CASSVGGTEYEQYF
NA,TRBV28,TRBD2,TRBJ2-7,TGTGCCAGCAGTTTACTAGCGGGAGGGGTCTACGAGCAGTACTTC,CASSLLAGGVYEQYF
NA,TRBV29-1,TRBD2,TRBJ2-3,TGCAGCGTTGTAGGTTTCACTAGCGGGAGTGGAGATACGCAGTATTTT,CSVVGFTSGSGDTQYF
NA,TRBV13,TRBD2,TRBJ2-4,TGTGCCAGCAGCTTTAACACGGCCGGGACTAGCGACCACAAAAACATTCAGTACTTC,CASSFNTAGTSDHKNIQYF
NA,TRBV28,NA,TRBJ1-6,TGTGCCAGCAGCCCCGACGGGTATAATTCACCCCTCCACTTT,CASSPDGYNSPLHF
NA,TRBV7-8,NA,TRBJ1-4,TGTGCCAGCAGTCCTACAGGGAACACCTGGGAAAAACTGTTTTTT,CASSPTGNTWEKLFF
NA,TRBV7-9,TRBD1,TRBJ2-1,TGTGCCAGCAGCTTATTACAGGGGGATCACTACAATGAGCAGTTCTTC,CASSLLQGDHYNEQFF
NA,TRBV6-5,TRBD2,TRBJ2-3,TGTGCCAGCAGTTACTCGAGCGGGAGTCCCTCAGATACGCAGTATTTT,CASSYSSGSPSDTQYF
NA,TRBV15,NA,TRBJ2-2,TGTGCCACCAGCAGAGATCGAGGGAGTGACGGGGAGCTGTTTTTT,CATSRDRGSDGELFF
NA,TRBV5-1,NA,TRBJ1-3,TGCGCCAGCAGCCCAGGGGCATCCCTCTCTGGAAACACCATATATTTT,CASSPGASLSGNTIYF
NA,TRBV28,TRBD1,TRBJ1-5,TGTGCCACTCTGGACAGGGGGCTTCATCAGCCCCAGCATTTT,CATLDRGLHQPQHF
NA,TRBV4-3,TRBD1,TRBJ2-7,TGCGCCAGCAGCCAAGAACCGTGGACAGGCGGTACCTACGAGCAGTACTTC,CASSQEPWTGGTYEQYF
once,TRBV13,NA,TRBJ1-4,TGTGCCAGCAGCTTAGGCCGGGAAAAACTGTTTTTT,CASSLGREKLFF
NA,TRBV5-5,NA,TRBJ2-7,TGTGCCAGCAGCTATCGACCTCCCGACGAGCAGTACTTC,CASSYRPPDEQYF
once,TRBV9,NA,TRBJ2-2,TGTGCCAGCAGCGTAAAGGGTACCATCACCGGGGAGCTGTTTTTT,CASSVKGTITGELFF
NA,TRBV19,NA,TRBJ1-2,TGTGCCAGTAGTATGACTTCGTGGGTGGAAAATGGCTACACCTTC,CASSMTSWVENGYTF